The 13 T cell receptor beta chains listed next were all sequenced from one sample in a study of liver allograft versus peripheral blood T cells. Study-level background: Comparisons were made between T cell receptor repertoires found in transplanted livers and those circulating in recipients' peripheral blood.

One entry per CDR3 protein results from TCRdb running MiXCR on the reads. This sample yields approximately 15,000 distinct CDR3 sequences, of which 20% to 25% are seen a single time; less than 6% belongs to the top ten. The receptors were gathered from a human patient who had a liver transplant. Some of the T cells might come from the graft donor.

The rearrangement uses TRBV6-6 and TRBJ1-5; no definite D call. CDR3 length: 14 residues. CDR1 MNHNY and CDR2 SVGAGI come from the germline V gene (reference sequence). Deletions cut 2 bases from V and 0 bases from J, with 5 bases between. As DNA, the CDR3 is TGTGCCAGCAGTTACACCGATAGCAATCAGCCCCAGCATTTT. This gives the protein CASSYTDSNQPQHF.

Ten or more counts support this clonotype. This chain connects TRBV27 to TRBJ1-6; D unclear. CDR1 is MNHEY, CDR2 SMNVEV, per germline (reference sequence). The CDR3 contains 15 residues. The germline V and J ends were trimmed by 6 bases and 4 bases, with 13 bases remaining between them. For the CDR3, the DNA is TGTGCCAGCAGGTCCGGGCCTTTGTATAATTCACCCCTCCACTTT. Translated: CASRSGPLYNSPLHF.

The CDR3 loop reads CASSFSGVRGKLFF. CDR3 sequence (DNA): TGTGCCAGCAGTTTTTCAGGGGTCCGGGGAAAACTGTTTTTT. V usage is TRBV12-3 or TRBV12-4 and J usage is TRBJ1-4; the D gene is possibly TRBD1 (6 bases). This CDR3 comprises 14 residues. V lost 3 bases and J lost 10, with 15 bases in between.

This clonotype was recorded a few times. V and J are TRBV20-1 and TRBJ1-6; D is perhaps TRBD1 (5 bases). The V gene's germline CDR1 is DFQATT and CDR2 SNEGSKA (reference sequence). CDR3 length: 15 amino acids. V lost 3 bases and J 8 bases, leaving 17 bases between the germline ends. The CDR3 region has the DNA TGCAGTGCTAGTGGGGCCATGGGGAGGGATTCACCCCTCCACTTT. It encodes CSASGAMGRDSPLHF.

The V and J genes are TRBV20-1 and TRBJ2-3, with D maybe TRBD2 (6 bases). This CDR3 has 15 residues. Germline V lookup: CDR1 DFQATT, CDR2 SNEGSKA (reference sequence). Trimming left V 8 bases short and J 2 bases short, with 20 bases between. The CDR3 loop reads CSPISWRGTTDTQYF. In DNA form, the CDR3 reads TGCAGTCCTATTTCGTGGCGGGGAACCACAGATACGCAGTATTTT.

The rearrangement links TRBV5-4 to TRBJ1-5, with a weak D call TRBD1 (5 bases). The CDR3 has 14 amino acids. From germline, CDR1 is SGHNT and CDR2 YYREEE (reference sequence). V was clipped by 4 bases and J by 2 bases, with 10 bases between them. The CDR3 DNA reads TGTGCCAGCAGCGCGGGGGGGGGCAATCAGCCCCAGCATTTT. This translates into CASSAGGGNQPQHF.

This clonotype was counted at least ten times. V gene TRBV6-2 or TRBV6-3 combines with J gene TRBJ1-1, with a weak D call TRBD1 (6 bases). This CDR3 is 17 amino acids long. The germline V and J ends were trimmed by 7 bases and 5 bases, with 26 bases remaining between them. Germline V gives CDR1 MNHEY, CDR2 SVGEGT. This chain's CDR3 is CASTIGRGLGGRTEAFF. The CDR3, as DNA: TGTGCCAGCACTATAGGAAGGGGCCTGGGGGGCCGGACTGAAGCTTTCTTT.

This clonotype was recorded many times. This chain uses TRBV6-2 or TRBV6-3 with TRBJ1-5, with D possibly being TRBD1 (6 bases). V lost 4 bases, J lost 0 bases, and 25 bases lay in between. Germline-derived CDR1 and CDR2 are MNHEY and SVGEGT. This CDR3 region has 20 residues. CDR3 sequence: CASSSIDRLSPLRSNQPQHF. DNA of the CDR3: TGTGCCAGCAGTTCCATCGACAGGCTCTCCCCTCTCCGTAGCAATCAGCCCCAGCATTTT.

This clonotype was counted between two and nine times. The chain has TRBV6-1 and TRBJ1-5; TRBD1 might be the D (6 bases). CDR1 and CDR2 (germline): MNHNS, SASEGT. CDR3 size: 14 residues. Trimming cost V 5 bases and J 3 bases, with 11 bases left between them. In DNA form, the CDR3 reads TGTGCCAGCAGTTACGGGGGCCACAATCAGCCCCAGCATTTT. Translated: CASSYGGHNQPQHF.

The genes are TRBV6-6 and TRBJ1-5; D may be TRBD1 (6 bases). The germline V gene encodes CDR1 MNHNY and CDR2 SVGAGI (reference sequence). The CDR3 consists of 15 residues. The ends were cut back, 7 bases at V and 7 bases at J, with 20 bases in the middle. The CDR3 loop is CASNTPVQGWQPQHF. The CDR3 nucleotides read TGTGCCAGCAATACCCCGGTACAGGGCTGGCAGCCCCAGCATTTT.

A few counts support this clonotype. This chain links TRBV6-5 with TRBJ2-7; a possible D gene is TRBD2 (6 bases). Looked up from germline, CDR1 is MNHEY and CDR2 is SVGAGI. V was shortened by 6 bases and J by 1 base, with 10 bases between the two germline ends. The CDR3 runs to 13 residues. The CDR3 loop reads CASSLTRSYEQYF. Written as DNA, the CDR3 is TGTGCCAGCAGCCTGACTAGATCCTACGAGCAGTACTTC.

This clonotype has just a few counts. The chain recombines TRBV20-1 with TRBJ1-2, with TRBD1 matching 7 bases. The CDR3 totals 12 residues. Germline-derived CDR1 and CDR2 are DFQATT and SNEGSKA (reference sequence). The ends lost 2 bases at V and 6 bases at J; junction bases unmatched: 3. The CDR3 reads CSARRQGDGYTF. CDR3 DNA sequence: TGCAGTGCTAGACGACAGGGCGATGGCTACACCTTC.

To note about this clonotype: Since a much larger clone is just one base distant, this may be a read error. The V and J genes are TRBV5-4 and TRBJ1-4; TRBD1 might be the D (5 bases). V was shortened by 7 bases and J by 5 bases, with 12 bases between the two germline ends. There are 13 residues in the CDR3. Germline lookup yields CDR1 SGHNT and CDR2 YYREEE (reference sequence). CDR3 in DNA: TGTGCCAGCGAGGCAGGGTTGAATGAAAAACTGTTTTTT. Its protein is CASEAGLNEKLFF.